One and the same sample provided the 21 T cell receptor beta chains below, sequenced in a study of blood T cell repertoires in COVID-19 (dated by TCRdb to the early 2020s). Library construction relied on the immunoSEQ multiplex PCR assay. Not all clones reach the TCRdb copy of this immuneACCESS table, which keeps in-frame sequences only. Checked studies attribute under half of the gap to unresolved V genes and leave the rest unexplained. The sample has about 380,000 clones on record, roughly four fifths of them singletons. The top ten hold 0.85% to 1.2% of the sample. The specimen sequenced was peripheral blood. The receptors shown here come from a human donor with acute or convalescent COVID-19. The donor label of this sample is uncertain.

The genes are TRBV19 and TRBJ2-1, with 10 bases lining up with TRBD2. Trimming took 8 bases from V and 3 from J; bases not matched to a gene: 7. The CDR3 contains 15 residues. CDR1 LNHDA and CDR2 SQIVND come from the germline V gene (reference sequence). DNA of the CDR3: TGTGCCAGTTGGAGCGGGAGGGAAAGCTACAATGAGCAGTTCTTC. This sequence encodes CASWSGRESYNEQFF.

This chain links TRBV7-9 with TRBJ1-1; TRBD1 matches 7 bases. Germline assignment: CDR1 SEHNR and CDR2 FQNEAQ (reference sequence). There are 14 residues in the CDR3. V was pared by 5 bases and J by 4 bases, with 7 bases of the junction left unmatched. DNA of the CDR3: TGTGCCAGCAGCATAGGGGGCTCGAGCACTGAAGCTTTCTTT. It yields the protein CASSIGGSSTEAFF.

The J gene is TRBJ1-2, the V gene TRBV5-1; D possibly corresponds to TRBD1 (5 bases). Germline CDR1 and CDR2: SGHRS and YFSETQ. This CDR3 spans 15 amino acids. V lost 0 bases to trimming and J lost 2 bases, with 11 bases between them. CDR3 amino acids: CASSLALEGNYGYTF. In nucleotides, the CDR3 is TGCGCCAGCAGCTTGGCCTTGGAGGGGAACTATGGCTACACCTTC.

The chain links TRBV5-4 to TRBJ1-2; the D gene is possibly TRBD1 (6 bases). Trimming removed 5 bases from V and 4 bases from J, with 18 bases in between. The CDR3 spans 15 residues. The V gene's germline CDR1 is SGHNT and CDR2 YYREEE (reference sequence). As DNA, the CDR3 is TGTGCCAGCAGGCCCCCGGGACAAAGAATCTATGGCTACACCTTC. Translated: CASRPPGQRIYGYTF.

The chain couples TRBV19 to TRBJ1-4, with 7 bases identical to TRBD1. V shed 5 bases, J shed 5 bases, and the junction held 8 bases outside the gene matches. This CDR3 spans 15 amino acids. Germline loops: CDR1 LNHDA, CDR2 SQIVND (reference sequence). Here the CDR3 reads CASSRAGTANEKLFF. The CDR3 bases are TGTGCCAGTAGTCGAGCCGGGACAGCGAATGAAAAACTGTTTTTT.

V usage is TRBV28 and J usage is TRBJ1-3, with TRBD1 matching over 9 bases. Germline loops: CDR1 MDHEN, CDR2 SYDVKM. The CDR3 totals 18 residues. Losses at the gene ends were 4 bases for V and 3 bases for J; bases not matched to a gene: 13. In DNA form, the CDR3 reads TGTGCCAGCAGTTCCTGGCCCGGGACAGGGAGCGGTGGAAACACCATATATTTT. Its protein is CASSSWPGTGSGGNTIYF.

The gene calls are TRBV7-9 and TRBJ2-3; 12 bases agree with TRBD2. The germline gives CDR1 SEHNR, CDR2 FQNEAQ (reference sequence). This CDR3 is built from 19 residues. The junction had 11 bases not matched to a gene; V was cut back by 2 bases and J by 2 bases. Written as DNA, the CDR3 is TGTGCCAGCAGCTTACTAGGACTAGCGGGACCCATATCCACAGATACGCAGTATTTT. This translates into CASSLLGLAGPISTDTQYF. Looking up the rest from reference TRBV7-9 and TRBJ2-3 gives the full variable domain: DTGVSQNPRHKITKRGQNVTFRCDPISEHNRLYWYRQTLGQGPEFLTYFQNEAQLEKSRLLSDRFSAERPKGSFSTLEIQRTEQGDSAMYLCASSLLGLAGPISTDTQYFGPGTRLTVL.

This chain uses TRBV5-1 with TRBJ2-2; perhaps TRBD2 as D (5 bases). CDR1 is SGHRS and CDR2 is YFSETQ in the germline V gene. The CDR3 sequence is 15 residues long. Trimming removed 7 bases from V and 5 bases from J, with 18 bases in between. The CDR3 is CASRIGVQTTGELFF. DNA of the CDR3: TGCGCCAGCCGGATCGGGGTCCAGACTACCGGGGAGCTGTTTTTT.

V is TRBV3-1 (or the pseudogene TRBV3-2) and J is TRBJ1-2; 11 nucleotides match TRBD1. Germline CDR1 is LGHDT and CDR2 is YNNKEL (reference sequence). The CDR3 is 13 residues long. V shed 4 bases and J 7 bases; nucleotides not matched to a gene: 2. CDR3 in DNA: TGTGCCAGCAGCCGAGGACAGGGGGCTGGCTACACCTTC. Its protein product is CASSRGQGAGYTF.

J is TRBJ1-6 and V is TRBV5-1, with D unresolved. Germline CDR1 and CDR2: SGHRS and YFSETQ. V was trimmed by 2 bases and J by 6 bases, leaving 9 bases between them. The CDR3 is made up of 14 amino acids. The CDR3 sequence is CASSLEVANSPLHF. The CDR3 region has the DNA TGCGCCAGCAGCTTAGAGGTGGCTAATTCACCCCTCCACTTT.

This clone was observed a single time. The chain employs TRBV3-1 (or the pseudogene TRBV3-2) and TRBJ1-2; 7 bases are a match to TRBD1. Trimming cost V 4 bases and J 2 bases; bases outside gene matches: 1. The germline V gene encodes CDR1 LGHDT and CDR2 YNNKEL (reference sequence). The CDR3 is 13 amino acids. The CDR3 bases are TGTGCCAGCAGCCCGACAGGGAACTATGGCTACACCTTC. It yields the protein CASSPTGNYGYTF.

In the case of this clone: The identical CDR3 is also encoded by other nucleotide sequences in the sample. This chain joins TRBV20-1 and TRBJ2-5; D unresolved. V shed 5 bases and J shed 4 bases, with 5 bases lying between them. The CDR3 runs 10 residues. Looked up from germline, CDR1 is DFQATT and CDR2 is SNEGSKA (reference sequence). This CDR3 is CSAFRETQYF. The DNA for the CDR3 is TGCAGTGCTTTTCGAGAGACCCAGTACTTC.

Worth noting for this clone: Additional DNA sequences in this sample encode the identical CDR3. The chain links TRBV5-1 to TRBJ2-5; D possibly corresponds to TRBD1 (5 bases). Trimming took off 3 bases at V and 5 bases at J, with 8 bases between the two ends. The V gene's germline CDR1 is SGHRS and CDR2 YFSETQ. The CDR3 has 12 amino acids. CDR3 coding DNA: TGCGCCAGCAGCTACGCAGGGGAGACCCAGTACTTC. It yields the protein CASSYAGETQYF.

A single count supports this clone. The chain joins TRBV30 to TRBJ1-2, with D possibly matching TRBD1 (5 bases). The CDR3 is 16 residues long. CDR1 and CDR2 from the germline V gene are GTSNPN and SVGIG (reference sequence). The ends were cut back, 3 bases at V and 3 bases at J, with 20 bases in the middle. The DNA for the CDR3 is TGTGCCTGGAGCACTCCCTGGGTGGGGGGGGACTATGGCTACACCTTC. Its translation is CAWSTPWVGGDYGYTF. Full variable domain (rest looked up from reference TRBV30 and TRBJ1-2): SQTIHQWPATLVQPVGSPLSLECTVEGTSNPNLYWYRQAAGRGLQLLFYSVGIGQISSEVPQNLSASRPQDRQFILSSKKLLLSDSGFYLCAWSTPWVGGDYGYTFGSGTRLTVV.

The chain combines TRBV29-1 with TRBJ1-2, with 7 bases that match TRBD1. From germline, CDR1 is SQVTM and CDR2 ANQGSEA. With V trimmed by 4 bases and J by 8 bases, 13 bases remained unmatched. The CDR3 runs to 14 residues. The CDR3 reads CSVAQGQLISGYTF. The CDR3 DNA reads TGCAGCGTTGCACAGGGACAGCTCATTTCAGGCTACACCTTC.

The rearrangement uses TRBV3-1 (or the pseudogene TRBV3-2) and TRBJ2-3; TRBD1 might be the D (5 bases). Germline V lookup: CDR1 LGHDT, CDR2 YNNKEL (reference sequence). Trimming took 4 bases from V and 5 from J, leaving 10 bases between them. CDR3 length equals 13 residues. CDR3 DNA: TGTGCCAGCAGCCCGACAAGGGGAGATACGCAGTATTTT. This translates into CASSPTRGDTQYF.

A few counts support this clone. The genes are TRBV30 and TRBJ1-3; D may be TRBD1 (6 bases). Trimming took 5 bases from V and 0 from J, leaving 26 bases between them. The germline V gene encodes CDR1 GTSNPN and CDR2 SVGIG (reference sequence). The CDR3 length is 19 residues. The DNA of the CDR3 is TGTGCCTGGGAAGGTCGGAGATACAGGGATCCCTTCTCTGGAAACACCATATATTTT. It encodes CAWEGRRYRDPFSGNTIYF.

This clone was counted only a few times. The chain couples TRBV11-2 to TRBJ2-1; 8 nucleotides agree with TRBD2. CDR3 size: 16 residues. J lost 9 bases, V lost 5 bases, and 15 bases had no gene match. The V gene's germline CDR1 is SGHAT and CDR2 FQNNGV. CDR3 bases: TGTGCCAGCAGCCCAGGTGGGGGCGGGGGGCAGAGTGAGCAGTTCTTC. It translates to CASSPGGGGGQSEQFF.

The rearrangement joins TRBV30 to TRBJ1-4; D gene uncertain. Trimming shortened V by 3 bases and J by 8 bases, and 13 bases separated the two germline ends. The CDR3 has 13 amino acids. Germline values: CDR1 GTSNPN, CDR2 SVGIG (reference sequence). The CDR3 sequence: CAWRSPTGEKLFF. DNA for the CDR3: TGTGCCTGGAGATCTCCCACGGGGGAAAAACTGTTTTTT.

The chain combines TRBV5-1 with TRBJ2-1; 8 bases align to TRBD2. CDR1 is SGHRS and CDR2 is YFSETQ in the germline V gene. The V gene end was trimmed by 7 bases and the J gene end by 7 bases; junction bases not matched to a gene: 7. CDR3 length: 13 residues. The CDR3 sequence is CASAGGRNNEQFF. Written as DNA, the CDR3 is TGCGCCAGCGCGGGGGGCAGAAATAATGAGCAGTTCTTC. The complete variable domain, with remaining parts taken from reference TRBV5-1 and TRBJ2-1, reads KAGVTQTPRYLIKTRGQQVTLSCSPISGHRSVSWYQQTPGQGLQFLFEYFSETQRNKGNFPGRFSGRQFSNSRSEMNVSTLELGDSALYLCASAGGRNNEQFFGPGTRLTVL.

The chain has TRBV28 and TRBJ1-2, with D uncertain. V lost 3 bases and J lost 12, with 11 bases in between. Germline V gene lookup returns CDR1 MDHEN and CDR2 SYDVKM. CDR3 length: 11 residues. CDR3 residues: CASSLLYSHTF. The DNA of the CDR3 is TGTGCCAGCAGTTTGCTGTACAGCCACACCTTC.